The next 10 T cell receptor beta chains were all read from a single sample in a study of shared clonotypes between healthy human individuals. The table came from immunoSEQ multiplex PCR; TCRdb's copy has only in-frame clones and leaves some out. The repertoire holds millions of clones, with just over 90% as singletons. The material sequenced was naive CD4+ T cells sorted from blood. Subset: CD45RA+ positively selected. These receptors were collected from a man younger than 35 in good health.

The chain uses TRBV19 and TRBJ2-7; 8 bases align to TRBD1. Germline CDR1 LNHDA, CDR2 SQIVND (reference sequence). The length of the CDR3 is 14 residues. The trim removed 5 bases at V and 3 bases at J, leaving 6 bases unmatched. CDR3 in DNA: TGTGCCAGTAGTTCCCGGGACAGGAACTACGAGCAGTACTTC. It is translated as CASSSRDRNYEQYF. Complete variable domain (other parts from reference TRBV19 and TRBJ2-7): DGGITQSPKYLFRKEGQNVTLSCEQNLNHDAMYWYRQDPGQGLRLIYYSQIVNDFQKGDIAEGYSVSREKKESFPLTVTSAQKNPTAFYLCASSSRDRNYEQYFGPGTRLTVT.

The J gene is TRBJ2-5, the V gene TRBV21-1; TRBD2, the table's D call, was not compared with the DNA. TRBV21-1 is tagged as a pseudogene. The CDR3 spans 14 residues. The CDR3 region is CASSKGGLLATQYF. The CDR3 nucleotides are TGTGCCAGCAGCAAAGGAGGGTTATTAGCGACCCAGTACTTC.

The J gene is TRBJ2-4, the V gene TRBV6-6; 7 nucleotides line up with TRBD1. The germline V gene encodes CDR1 MNHNY and CDR2 SVGAGI (reference sequence). The CDR3 totals 16 residues. The trim removed 6 bases at V and 0 bases at J, leaving 8 bases unmatched. The CDR3: CASREPGQIAKNIQYF. DNA of the CDR3: TGTGCCAGCAGAGAACCGGGACAGATAGCCAAAAACATTCAGTACTTC.

The rearrangement links TRBV2 to TRBJ1-6, with a possible D match to TRBD1 (5 bases). V lost 7 bases to trimming and J lost 9 bases, with 10 bases between them. CDR3 length equals 12 residues. Germline CDR1 and CDR2: SNHLY and FYNNEI. This CDR3 reads CASMGTTSPLHF. Written as DNA, the CDR3 is TGTGCCAGCATGGGGACTACTTCACCCCTCCACTTT.

V is TRBV6-4 and J is TRBJ2-1; no reliable D call. The germline V gene has CDR1 MRHNA and CDR2 SNTAGT. The V end was cut by 6 bases, the J end by 5 bases, with 14 bases between. There are 14 residues in the CDR3. The CDR3 region is CASSARSTDNEQFF. The CDR3 DNA reads TGTGCCAGCAGCGCGCGCTCAACGGACAATGAGCAGTTCTTC.

The chain uses TRBV2 and TRBJ2-2; a weak D match, TRBD1 (6 bases). V dropped 6 bases and J dropped 1 base, with 15 bases sitting between them. CDR1 and CDR2 (germline): SNHLY, FYNNEI. The CDR3 totals 16 residues. CDR3 sequence reads: CASRDRTPLNTGELFF. In nucleotides, the CDR3 is TGTGCCAGCAGGGACAGAACCCCATTGAACACCGGGGAGCTGTTTTTT.

The chain links TRBV5-6 to TRBJ2-6; 10 bases align to TRBD1. The CDR3 sequence is 18 residues long. J was trimmed by 0 bases and V by 0 bases; bases with no gene match: 3. The V gene's germline CDR1 is SGHDT and CDR2 YYEEEE. The CDR3 bases are TGTGCCAGCAGCTTGGGACAGGGGGCGTCCTCTGGGGCCAACGTCCTGACTTTC. Its translation is CASSLGQGASSGANVLTF.

The CDR3 is CASSLGDRSYEQYF. The CDR3 DNA sequence: TGTGCCAGCAGCTTAGGGGACAGGTCCTACGAGCAGTACTTC. V usage is TRBV7-2 and J usage is TRBJ2-5, with TRBD1 matching over 8 bases. The assigned J gene may be wrong: the sequence end matches TRBJ2-7 better. Germline CDR1 reads SGHTA; CDR2 reads FQGNSA. This CDR3 is 14 amino acids long.

DNA of the CDR3: TGTGCCTGGAGTGGTGGGACAGGGGGTCAACTACTAATGAACACTGAAGCTTTCTTT. Its protein product is CAWSGGTGGQLLMNTEAFF. The chain has TRBV30 and TRBJ1-1; TRBD1 agrees at 11 bases. V trimming: 1 base; J trimming: 0 bases; junction bases outside the gene matches: 13. This CDR3 has 19 amino acids. In germline, CDR1 is GTSNPN, CDR2 SVGIG (reference sequence). Together with reference TRBV30 and TRBJ1-1, the CDR3 gives the full variable domain: SQTIHQWPATLVQPVGSPLSLECTVEGTSNPNLYWYRQAAGRGLQLLFYSVGIGQISSEVPQNLSASRPQDRQFILSSKKLLLSDSGFYLCAWSGGTGGQLLMNTEAFFGQGTRLTVV.

CDR3 amino acids: CASSPLVMGAGEKLFF. CDR3 bases: TGTGCCAGCTCACCTTTGGTCATGGGGGCAGGTGAAAAACTGTTTTTT. The chain combines TRBV18 with TRBJ1-4; maybe TRBD1 (6 bases). V lost 3 bases, J lost 7 bases, and 18 bases lay in between. This CDR3 contains 16 residues. Germline CDR1 KGHSH, CDR2 LQKENI.